The sequence of this TCR beta chain was determined in a study of blood T cell repertoires in COVID-19. In the study overall: There were acute and convalescent COVID-19 samples, and they came from the United States, Italy and Spain.

In the authors' workflow: Reference gene primer amplification gave nucleated cell count estimates. The table came from immunoSEQ multiplex PCR; TCRdb's copy has only in-frame clones and leaves some out. V and J calls and clone size follow that table, whereas D and trimming were derived from the DNA. In the table there are roughly 180,000 clones, approximately 91% of which are singletons. Material: peripheral blood. The TCR originated in a man aged 65 to 79 with active or convalescent COVID-19.

As DNA, the CDR3 is TGTGCCAGCAGTTACTCGATGACTAGCGGAGCAGATACGCAGTATTTT. Its protein is CASSYSMTSGADTQYF. This chain uses TRBV6-6 with TRBJ2-3, with 9 bases matching TRBD2. The CDR3 is 16 amino acids. V shed 0 bases, J shed 4 bases, and the junction held 5 bases outside the gene matches. Germline V lookup: CDR1 MNHNY, CDR2 SVGAGI (reference sequence).